The 23 T cell receptor beta chains in this list originate from one sample, sequenced in a study of T cell changes during pregnancy in multiple sclerosis. Here immunoSEQ multiplex PCR was the method, and the copy in TCRdb shows in-frame clones only, minus some. The data hold tens of thousands of clones, with 90% observed a single time. This sample comprised peripheral blood, obtained after pregnancy. Source of these receptors: a female donor in good health, enrolled as a control in a pregnancy study.

This sequence joins TRBV2 and TRBJ1-5, with 8 bases aligning to TRBD1. The length of the CDR3 is 15 residues. Germline lookup yields CDR1 SNHLY and CDR2 FYNNEI. Trimming took 4 bases from V and 0 from J; bases not matched to a gene: 2. Written as DNA, the CDR3 is TGTGCCAGCAGTGGACAGGGGTATAGCAATCAGCCCCAGCATTTT. Protein: CASSGQGYSNQPQHF.

The gene calls are TRBV7-8 and TRBJ1-6; D call uncertain. Germline-derived CDR1 and CDR2 are SGHVS and FQNEAQ. This CDR3 spans 13 amino acids. V was trimmed by 2 bases and J by 8 bases, leaving 7 bases between them. This chain's CDR3 is CASSLSADSPLHF. The CDR3 coding sequence is TGTGCCAGCAGCTTATCGGCGGATTCACCCCTCCACTTT.

The rearrangement uses TRBV11-2 and TRBJ2-1, with 7 bases aligning to TRBD2. V lost 0 bases and J lost 4; bases outside the gene matches: 3. There are 15 residues in the CDR3. The germline V gene encodes CDR1 SGHAT and CDR2 FQNNGV. The CDR3 loop is CASSLDGGIYNEQFF. The CDR3 nucleotides are TGTGCCAGCAGCTTAGACGGGGGGATTTACAATGAGCAGTTCTTC.

The chain combines TRBV6-6 with TRBJ2-1; D remains unclear. V was clipped by 0 bases and J by 4 bases, with 7 bases between them. Germline V lookup: CDR1 MNHNY, CDR2 SVGAGI (reference sequence). The length of the CDR3 is 14 residues. CDR3 residues: CASSYSRVYNEQFF. CDR3 in DNA: TGTGCCAGCAGTTACTCCCGGGTATACAATGAGCAGTTCTTC.

This chain links TRBV11-2 with TRBJ1-6; 7 bases align to TRBD1. The CDR3 loop spans 14 amino acids. V trimming: 2 bases; J trimming: 11 bases; junction bases outside the gene matches: 6. Germline V gene lookup returns CDR1 SGHAT and CDR2 FQNNGV. The CDR3 DNA sequence: TGTGCCAGCAGCTTACAACAACAGGGGACACCCCTCCACTTT. Protein sequence: CASSLQQQGTPLHF.

This chain links TRBV7-9 with TRBJ2-7; D perhaps matches TRBD2 (6 bases). Trimming pared 0 bases from V and 1 base from J, leaving 13 bases between. Germline CDR1 and CDR2: SEHNR and FQNEAQ (reference sequence). The CDR3 is 16 residues long. This CDR3 is CASSLAIGRKSYEQYF. DNA for the CDR3: TGTGCCAGCAGCTTAGCCATCGGGAGAAAGTCCTACGAGCAGTACTTC.

This rearrangement joins TRBV5-6 to TRBJ2-5, with TRBD2 identical over 9 bases. Trimming took 6 bases from V and 1 from J; bases not matched to a gene: 10. CDR1 is SGHDT and CDR2 is YYEEEE in the germline V gene. This CDR3 has 16 amino acids. The CDR3 loop reads CASTDLLAGFQETQYF. CDR3 in DNA: TGTGCCAGCACCGATCTCCTAGCGGGATTCCAAGAGACCCAGTACTTC.

The V call is TRBV7-9, the J call TRBJ1-2, with 8 bases that match TRBD1. V trimming: 5 bases; J trimming: 4 bases; junction bases outside the gene matches: 3. Germline values: CDR1 SEHNR, CDR2 FQNEAQ (reference sequence). This CDR3 spans 13 amino acids. DNA for the CDR3: TGTGCCAGCAGCCCCGACAGGGGCTATGGCTACACCTTC. Translated, it gives CASSPDRGYGYTF.

The rearrangement links TRBV19 to TRBJ2-7, with 12 bases fitting TRBD1. Trimming cost V 5 bases and J 6 bases; bases outside gene matches: 8. CDR3 length: 15 residues. Germline CDR1 is LNHDA and CDR2 is SQIVND (reference sequence). The CDR3, as DNA: TGTGCCAGTAGTCCACCGGGACAGGGGGCGAGCGAGCAGTACTTC. Residues: CASSPPGQGASEQYF. The full variable domain, rest sourced from reference TRBV19 and TRBJ2-7, is DGGITQSPKYLFRKEGQNVTLSCEQNLNHDAMYWYRQDPGQGLRLIYYSQIVNDFQKGDIAEGYSVSREKKESFPLTVTSAQKNPTAFYLCASSPPGQGASEQYFGPGTRLTVT.

The rearrangement links TRBV2 to TRBJ1-5; D is uncertain. Trimming stripped 0 bases from V and 4 bases from J, with 16 bases between. CDR1 and CDR2 from the germline V gene are SNHLY and FYNNEI. CDR3 length: 17 amino acids. For the CDR3, the DNA is TGTGCCAGCAGTGAAGCTCTGGGGAGGGTTTGGAATCAGCCCCAGCATTTT. It encodes CASSEALGRVWNQPQHF. Drawing the rest from reference TRBV2 and TRBJ1-5, the complete variable domain is EPEVTQTPSHQVTQMGQEVILRCVPISNHLYFYWYRQILGQKVEFLVSFYNNEISEKSEIFDDQFSVERPDGSNFTLKIRSTKLEDSAMYFCASSEALGRVWNQPQHFGDGTRLSIL.

In its sample, this clone was seen once. This sequence joins TRBV5-5 and TRBJ1-6; 7 positions match TRBD1. The CDR3 is 17 residues long. Germline values: CDR1 SGHKS, CDR2 YYEKEE (reference sequence). The V and J ends lost 1 base and 7 bases, in that order; junction bases with no gene match: 11. The DNA of the CDR3 is TGTGCCAGCAGCTTGAAGGGGGCGGCTGCTGAGAATTCACCCCTCCACTTT. As protein: CASSLKGAAAENSPLHF.

The chain carries TRBV30 and TRBJ1-4; D not certain. CDR1 and CDR2 from the germline V gene are GTSNPN and SVGIG (reference sequence). V was shortened by 1 base and J by 8 bases, with 11 bases between the two germline ends. The CDR3 is 13 amino acids. The CDR3 region has the DNA TGTGCCTGGAGTGGGCGGACGGGGGAAAAACTGTTTTTT. Translation: CAWSGRTGEKLFF.

The chain uses TRBV20-1 and TRBJ1-2; no clear D. The CDR3 consists of 11 residues. Germline V CDR1 and CDR2: DFQATT, SNEGSKA (reference sequence). V lost 4 bases and J 9 bases, leaving 12 bases between the germline ends. CDR3 loop: CSATRERSYTF. The CDR3 DNA reads TGCAGTGCTACCCGGGAGAGAAGCTACACCTTC.

The V call is TRBV4-3, the J call TRBJ2-1; 9 nucleotides agree with TRBD2. Trimming removed 3 bases from V and 2 bases from J; junction bases left unmatched: 5. This CDR3 is built from 16 residues. Looked up from germline, CDR1 is LGHNA and CDR2 is YSLEER. This chain's CDR3 is CASSQGSGGPYNEQFF. CDR3 nucleotide sequence: TGCGCCAGCAGCCAGGGTAGCGGGGGCCCCTACAATGAGCAGTTCTTC.

The rearrangement joins TRBV13 to TRBJ2-4; 13 bases fit TRBD2. The CDR3 runs 14 residues. Unmatched junction bases numbered 3, after V lost 3 bases and J lost 10 bases. Germline loops: CDR1 PRHDT, CDR2 FYEKMQ (reference sequence). DNA for the CDR3: TGTGCCAGCAGCTTTGGACTAGCGGGGGAAATTCAGTACTTC. Amino acids: CASSFGLAGEIQYF. Full variable domain (missing parts from reference TRBV13 and TRBJ2-4): AAGVIQSPRHLIKEKRETATLKCYPIPRHDTVYWYQQGPGQDPQFLISFYEKMQSDKGSIPDRFSAQQFSDYHSELNMSSLELGDSALYFCASSFGLAGEIQYFGAGTRLSVL.

This rearrangement joins TRBV2 to TRBJ2-2; 8 bases align to TRBD2. Germline CDR1 and CDR2: SNHLY and FYNNEI. The CDR3 extends over 14 amino acids. Trimming cost V 8 bases and J 7 bases; bases outside gene matches: 9. DNA for the CDR3: TGTGCCAGCCAACCGGGAGGGCCTATCGGGGAGCTGTTTTTT. It translates to CASQPGGPIGELFF.

The CDR3 sequence is CASSDRVWDTQYF. In nucleotides, the CDR3 is TGTGCCAGCAGTGACCGGGTATGGGATACGCAGTATTTT. The chain has TRBV6-4 and TRBJ2-3; D is uncertain. V lost 2 bases, J lost 6 bases, and 9 bases lay in between. Germline V gene lookup returns CDR1 MRHNA and CDR2 SNTAGT. CDR3 length equals 13 residues.

The sample holds one count of this clone. The rearrangement links TRBV7-2 to TRBJ1-5; D is possibly TRBD1 (5 bases). The germline V gene encodes CDR1 SGHTA and CDR2 FQGNSA. V lost 5 bases to trimming and J lost 5 bases, with 16 bases between them. The CDR3 length is 15 residues. For the CDR3, the DNA is TGTGCCAGCAGCCTTTGGTCAGGGCAGGATCAGCCCCAGCATTTT. It translates to CASSLWSGQDQPQHF.

V gene TRBV5-1 combines with J gene TRBJ2-5; 10 bases are shared with TRBD2. This CDR3 contains 15 residues. Looked up from germline, CDR1 is SGHRS and CDR2 is YFSETQ. V dropped 5 bases and J dropped 0; count of bases not matched to a gene: 4. Here the CDR3 reads CASSSGGLYQETQYF. DNA of the CDR3: TGCGCCAGCAGTAGCGGGGGGCTATACCAAGAGACCCAGTACTTC.

The CDR3 nucleotides are TGTGCCAGCAGGCCCGACTGGGAGGCCTACACCGGGGAGCTGTTTTTT. Translation gives CASRPDWEAYTGELFF. This chain links TRBV7-7 with TRBJ2-2; D perhaps matches TRBD2 (6 bases). The germline V gene encodes CDR1 SSHAT and CDR2 FNYEAQ (reference sequence). This CDR3 is built from 16 residues. Deletions cut 6 bases from V and 3 bases from J, with 17 bases between. Full variable domain (missing parts from reference TRBV7-7 and TRBJ2-2): GAGVSQSPRYKVTKRGQDVTLRCDPISSHATLYWYQQALGQGPEFLTYFNYEAQPDKSGLPSDRFSAERPEGSISTLTIQRTEQRDSAMYRCASRPDWEAYTGELFFGEGSRLTVL.

The rearrangement uses TRBV2 and TRBJ2-3, with 7 bases lining up with TRBD1. CDR1 is SNHLY and CDR2 is FYNNEI in the germline V gene. The CDR3 extends over 14 amino acids. V shed 6 bases, J shed 3 bases, and the junction held 6 bases outside the gene matches. The CDR3 DNA reads as TGTGCCAGCAGATCCGGGACAGTTACAGATACGCAGTATTTT. Its translation: CASRSGTVTDTQYF.

This chain joins TRBV5-6 and TRBJ2-5; D is perhaps TRBD1 (6 bases). The germline gives CDR1 SGHDT, CDR2 YYEEEE. V was clipped by 4 bases and J by 7 bases, with 14 bases between them. The CDR3 loop spans 13 amino acids. CDR3 sequence: CASSLQGVWTQYF. CDR3 coding DNA: TGTGCCAGCAGCCTACAGGGTGTGTGGACCCAGTACTTC.

This chain connects TRBV7-8 to TRBJ2-3; D might be TRBD2 (5 bases). The CDR3 has 16 amino acids. The germline gives CDR1 SGHVS, CDR2 FQNEAQ. Trimming cost V 0 bases and J 4 bases, with 14 bases left between them. The CDR3 spells CASSLAGIFGADTQYF. The CDR3 DNA is TGTGCCAGCAGCTTAGCCGGGATCTTCGGGGCAGATACGCAGTATTTT.